This TCR beta chain was recovered during a study of blood T cell repertoires in COVID-19. Germline V lookup: CDR1 MNHEY, CDR2 SMNVEV (reference sequence). This CDR3 has 15 amino acids. V gave up 3 bases and J gave up 2 bases, with 14 bases separating them. Measured with immunoSEQ multiplex PCR; TCRdb has only the in-frame clones, and not every one. The data contain 250,000 to 400,000 clones, about 90% of them singletons. The sequence came from a woman aged 25 to 39 with COVID-19, enrolled during active disease. The chain links TRBV27 to TRBJ2-7, with TRBD1 as a possible D gene (5 bases). The sequenced sample was peripheral blood. The CDR3 DNA sequence: TGTGCCAGCAGTTTCGCAGGGTCCCTCACCTACGAGCAGTACTTC. This translates into CASSFAGSLTYEQYF.